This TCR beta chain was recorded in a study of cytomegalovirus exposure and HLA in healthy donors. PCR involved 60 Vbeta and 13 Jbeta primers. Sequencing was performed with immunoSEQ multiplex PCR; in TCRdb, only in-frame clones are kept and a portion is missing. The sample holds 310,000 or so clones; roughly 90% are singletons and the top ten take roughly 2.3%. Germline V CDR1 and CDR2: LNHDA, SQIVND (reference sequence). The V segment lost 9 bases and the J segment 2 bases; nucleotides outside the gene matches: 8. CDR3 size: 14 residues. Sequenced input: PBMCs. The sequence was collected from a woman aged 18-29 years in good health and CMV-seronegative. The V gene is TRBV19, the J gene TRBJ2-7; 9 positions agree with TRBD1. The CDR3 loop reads CASRQGGIPYEQYF. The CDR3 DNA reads TGTGCCAGCCGACAGGGGGGAATTCCCTACGAGCAGTACTTC. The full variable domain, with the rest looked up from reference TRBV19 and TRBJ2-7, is DGGITQSPKYLFRKEGQNVTLSCEQNLNHDAMYWYRQDPGQGLRLIYYSQIVNDFQKGDIAEGYSVSREKKESFPLTVTSAQKNPTAFYLCASRQGGIPYEQYFGPGTRLTVT.